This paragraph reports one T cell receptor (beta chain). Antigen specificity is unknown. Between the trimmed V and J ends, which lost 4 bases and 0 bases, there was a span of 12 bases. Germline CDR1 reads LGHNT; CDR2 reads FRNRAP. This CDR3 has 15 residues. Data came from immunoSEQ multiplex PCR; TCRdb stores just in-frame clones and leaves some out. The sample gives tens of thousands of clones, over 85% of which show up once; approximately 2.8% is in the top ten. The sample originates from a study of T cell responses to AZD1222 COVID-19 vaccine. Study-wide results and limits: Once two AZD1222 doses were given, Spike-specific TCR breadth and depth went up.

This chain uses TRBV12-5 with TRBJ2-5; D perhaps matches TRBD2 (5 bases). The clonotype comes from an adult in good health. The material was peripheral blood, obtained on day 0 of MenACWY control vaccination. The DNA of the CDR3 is TGTGCTAGTGGTTGGACTCGGCAAAACCAAGAGACCCAGTACTTC. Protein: CASGWTRQNQETQYF.